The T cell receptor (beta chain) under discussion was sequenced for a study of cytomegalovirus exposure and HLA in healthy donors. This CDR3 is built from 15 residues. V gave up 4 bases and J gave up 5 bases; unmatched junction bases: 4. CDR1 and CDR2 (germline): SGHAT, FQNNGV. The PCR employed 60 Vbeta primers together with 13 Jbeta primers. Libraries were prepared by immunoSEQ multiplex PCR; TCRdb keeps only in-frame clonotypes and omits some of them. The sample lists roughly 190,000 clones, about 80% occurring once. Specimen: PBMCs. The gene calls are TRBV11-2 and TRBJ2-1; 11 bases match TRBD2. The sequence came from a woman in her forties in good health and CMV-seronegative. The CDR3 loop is CASSSVAGGNNEQFF. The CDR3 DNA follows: TGTGCCAGCAGCTCGGTAGCGGGAGGGAACAATGAGCAGTTCTTC.